The present entry profiles one T cell receptor beta chain with its context. This sample was included in a study of blood T cell repertoires in COVID-19. Study information: Both acute and convalescent COVID-19 samples were obtained from the United States, Italy and Spain. PBMCs, B-cell-depleted T cells, or T cells provided the cDNA or gDNA that made up the material.

In germline, CDR1 is MNHEY, CDR2 SMNVEV (reference sequence). The CDR3 is made up of 14 amino acids. The germline V and J ends were trimmed by 8 bases and 2 bases, with 15 bases remaining between them. As processed by the authors: Reference gene primer amplification gave nucleated cell count estimates. Measured with immunoSEQ multiplex PCR; TCRdb has only the in-frame clones, and not every one. For V, J and clone size, that table is used; D and trimming come from the DNA. The data hold 200,000 to 300,000 clones, with about 89% observed a single time. The chain couples TRBV27 to TRBJ1-1; no reliable D call. The sequence derives from a man aged 35 to 55 who had recovered from COVID-19. The sequencing sample was made of peripheral blood. The DNA of the CDR3 is TGTGCCAGCGTTTGGTCACGTCTAAACACTGAAGCTTTCTTT. Its protein is CASVWSRLNTEAFF.